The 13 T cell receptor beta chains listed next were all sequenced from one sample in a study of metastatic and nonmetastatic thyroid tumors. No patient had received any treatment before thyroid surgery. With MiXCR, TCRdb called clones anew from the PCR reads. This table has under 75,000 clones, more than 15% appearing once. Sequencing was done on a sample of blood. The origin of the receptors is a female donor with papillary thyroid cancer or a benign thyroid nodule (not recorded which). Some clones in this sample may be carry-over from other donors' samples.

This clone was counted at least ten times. CDR3 nucleotides: TGTGCCACCAGGGACGGGGGAAGGGCTGAAGCTTTCTTT. Protein: CATRDGGRAEAFF. This sequence joins TRBV15 and TRBJ1-1; tentative D call: TRBD1 (5 bases). Per the germline V gene, CDR1 is LNHNV and CDR2 is YYDKDF (reference sequence). V shed 6 bases and J shed 6 bases, with 14 bases lying between them. The CDR3 is made up of 13 amino acids.

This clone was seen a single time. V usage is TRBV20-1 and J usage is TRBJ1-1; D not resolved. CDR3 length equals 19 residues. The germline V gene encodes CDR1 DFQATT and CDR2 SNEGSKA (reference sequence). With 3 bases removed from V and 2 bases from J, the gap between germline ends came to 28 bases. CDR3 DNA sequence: TGCAGTGCTAGTTTGCCTAGACGGGATTCGATATCGTCCAACACTGAAGCTTTCTTT. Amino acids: CSASLPRRDSISSNTEAFF.

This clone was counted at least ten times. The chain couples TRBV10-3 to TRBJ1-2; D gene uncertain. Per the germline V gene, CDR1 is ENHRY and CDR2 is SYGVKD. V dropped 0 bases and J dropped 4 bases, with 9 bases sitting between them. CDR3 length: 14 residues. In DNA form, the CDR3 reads TGTGCCATCAGTGAGTCAGCAGGAGCCTATGGCTACACCTTC. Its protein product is CAISESAGAYGYTF.

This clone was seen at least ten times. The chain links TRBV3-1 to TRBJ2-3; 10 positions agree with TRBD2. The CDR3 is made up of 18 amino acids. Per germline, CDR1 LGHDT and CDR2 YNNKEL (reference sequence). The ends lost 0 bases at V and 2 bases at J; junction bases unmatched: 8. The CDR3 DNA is TGTGCCAGCAGCCAAGATCGACTAGCGGGTTTATCCACAGATACGCAGTATTTT. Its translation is CASSQDRLAGLSTDTQYF.

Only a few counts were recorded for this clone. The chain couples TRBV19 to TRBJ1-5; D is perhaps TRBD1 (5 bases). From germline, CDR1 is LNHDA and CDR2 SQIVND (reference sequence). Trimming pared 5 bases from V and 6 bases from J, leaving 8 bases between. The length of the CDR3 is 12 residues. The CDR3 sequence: CASSQGGQPQHF. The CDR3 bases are TGTGCCAGTAGTCAGGGCGGTCAGCCCCAGCATTTT.

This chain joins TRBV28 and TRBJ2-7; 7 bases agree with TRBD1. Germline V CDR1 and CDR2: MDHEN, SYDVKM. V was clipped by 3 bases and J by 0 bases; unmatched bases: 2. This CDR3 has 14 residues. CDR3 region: CASSFGTASYEQYF. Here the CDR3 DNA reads TGTGCCAGCAGTTTTGGGACAGCCTCCTACGAGCAGTACTTC.

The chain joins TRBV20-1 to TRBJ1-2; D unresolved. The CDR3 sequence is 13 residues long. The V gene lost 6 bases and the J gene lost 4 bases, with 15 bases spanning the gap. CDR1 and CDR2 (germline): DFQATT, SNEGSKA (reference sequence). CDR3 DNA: TGCAGTGCGGAAATGCGGCTCCCCTATGGCTACACCTTC. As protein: CSAEMRLPYGYTF.

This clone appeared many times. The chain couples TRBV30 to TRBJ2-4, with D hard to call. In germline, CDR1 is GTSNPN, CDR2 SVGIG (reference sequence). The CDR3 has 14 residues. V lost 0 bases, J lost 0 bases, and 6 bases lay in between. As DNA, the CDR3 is TGTGCCTGGAGTGTAGAACTAGCCAAAAACATTCAGTACTTC. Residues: CAWSVELAKNIQYF.

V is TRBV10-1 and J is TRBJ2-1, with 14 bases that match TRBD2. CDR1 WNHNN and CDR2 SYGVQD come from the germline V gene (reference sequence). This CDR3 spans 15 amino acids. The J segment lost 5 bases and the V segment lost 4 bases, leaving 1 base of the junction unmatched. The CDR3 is CASSVGLAGDNEQFF. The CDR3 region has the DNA TGCGCCAGCAGTGTGGGACTAGCGGGGGACAATGAGCAGTTCTTC.

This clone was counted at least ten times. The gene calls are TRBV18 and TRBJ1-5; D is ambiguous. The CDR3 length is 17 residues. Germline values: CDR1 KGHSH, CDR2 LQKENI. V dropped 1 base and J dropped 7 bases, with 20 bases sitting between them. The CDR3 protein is CASSPRPHGEGGQPQHF. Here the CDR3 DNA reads TGTGCCAGCTCACCACGTCCCCATGGCGAGGGAGGACAGCCCCAGCATTTT.

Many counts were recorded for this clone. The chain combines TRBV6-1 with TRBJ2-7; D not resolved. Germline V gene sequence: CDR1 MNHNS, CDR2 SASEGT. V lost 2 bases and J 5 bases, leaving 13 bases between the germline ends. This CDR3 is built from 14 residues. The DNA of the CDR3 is TGTGCCAGCAGTGAATTCTGGGCCCGGAACGAGCAGTACTTC. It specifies CASSEFWARNEQYF.

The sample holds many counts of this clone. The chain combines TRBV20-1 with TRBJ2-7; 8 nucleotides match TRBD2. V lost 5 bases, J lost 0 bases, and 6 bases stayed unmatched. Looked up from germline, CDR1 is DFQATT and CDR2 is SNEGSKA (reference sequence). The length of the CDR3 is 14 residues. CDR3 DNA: TGCAGTGCTCTAAGCGGGAGCTACTCCTACGAGCAGTACTTC. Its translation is CSALSGSYSYEQYF.

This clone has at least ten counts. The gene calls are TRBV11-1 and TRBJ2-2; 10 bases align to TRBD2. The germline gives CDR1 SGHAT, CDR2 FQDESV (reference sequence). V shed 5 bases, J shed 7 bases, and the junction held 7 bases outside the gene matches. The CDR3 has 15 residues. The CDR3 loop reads CASSRLAGEIGELFF. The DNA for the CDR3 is TGTGCCAGCAGCAGGCTAGCGGGAGAGATCGGGGAGCTGTTTTTT.